The source of this TCR beta chain is a study of blood T cell repertoires in COVID-19. About the research overall: Italy, Spain and the United States were the sources of the convalescent and acute COVID-19 samples. The cDNA or gDNA used as material had been derived from T cells, B-cell-depleted T cells, or PBMCs.

Trimming stripped 0 bases from V and 0 bases from J, with 8 bases between. In germline, CDR1 is SGHVS, CDR2 FNYEAQ. The CDR3 totals 16 residues. Methods used by the authors: Quantification of nucleated cells was approximated via reference gene primer amplification. Clones were sequenced by immunoSEQ multiplex PCR, and TCRdb holds only the in-frame ones, with some missing. V, J and clone size were drawn from that table, and D and trimming were deduced from the DNA. The repertoire holds about 260,000 clones, with about 80% as singletons. The TCR was taken from a woman aged 80 or over with acute or convalescent COVID-19. The chain is built from TRBV7-6 and TRBJ2-2; D is uncertain. The sample taken for sequencing was peripheral blood. CDR3 in DNA: TGTGCCAGCAGCTTAGCGGCAAGCGCGAACACCGGGGAGCTGTTTTTT. The encoded protein is CASSLAASANTGELFF.